This T cell receptor beta chain appears in the sequencing data of a study of shared clonotypes between healthy human individuals. The CDR3 has 13 residues. Germline V gives CDR1 MNHEY, CDR2 SMNVEV (reference sequence). Trimming took off 6 bases at V and 6 bases at J, with 14 bases between the two ends. The repertoire was sequenced with immunoSEQ multiplex PCR; TCRdb's copy has only in-frame clones and lacks some. The sample lists more than 2 million clones; about 93% were seen once. This clone was recorded once. CD45RO-negative CD8 cells positively selected for CCR7 made up the naive population, which excluded terminally differentiated effector memory CD45RA+ cells.

Sequencing used naive CD8+ T cells from PBMCs. The sequence was collected from a man aged 18 to 30 in good health. Some clones in this sample may be carry-over from other donors' samples. The rearrangement uses TRBV27 and TRBJ1-1; D call uncertain. The CDR3 nucleotides are TGTGCCAGCAGCCCCGGTAGAGTGTCTGAAGCTTTCTTT. This sequence encodes CASSPGRVSEAFF.